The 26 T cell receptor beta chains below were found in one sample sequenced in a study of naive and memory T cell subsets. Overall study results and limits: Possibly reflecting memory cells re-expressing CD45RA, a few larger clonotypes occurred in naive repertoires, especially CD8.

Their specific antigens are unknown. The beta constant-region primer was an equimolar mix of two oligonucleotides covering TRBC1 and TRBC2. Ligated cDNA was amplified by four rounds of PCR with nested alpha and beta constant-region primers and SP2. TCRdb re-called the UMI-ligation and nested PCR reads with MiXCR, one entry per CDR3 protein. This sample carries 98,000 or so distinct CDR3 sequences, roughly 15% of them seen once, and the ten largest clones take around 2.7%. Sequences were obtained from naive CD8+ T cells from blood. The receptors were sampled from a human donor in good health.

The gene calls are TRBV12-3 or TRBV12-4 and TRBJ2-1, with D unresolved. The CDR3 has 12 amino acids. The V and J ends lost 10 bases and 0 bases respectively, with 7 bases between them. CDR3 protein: CAIRSSYNEQFF. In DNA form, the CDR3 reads TGTGCCATACGCAGCTCCTACAATGAGCAGTTCTTC.

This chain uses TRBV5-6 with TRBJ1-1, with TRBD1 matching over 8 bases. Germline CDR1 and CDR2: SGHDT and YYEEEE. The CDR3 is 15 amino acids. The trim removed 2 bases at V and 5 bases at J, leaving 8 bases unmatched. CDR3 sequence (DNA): TGTGCCAGCAGCTTAGACAGGGGACAGAGGACTGAAGCTTTCTTT. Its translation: CASSLDRGQRTEAFF.

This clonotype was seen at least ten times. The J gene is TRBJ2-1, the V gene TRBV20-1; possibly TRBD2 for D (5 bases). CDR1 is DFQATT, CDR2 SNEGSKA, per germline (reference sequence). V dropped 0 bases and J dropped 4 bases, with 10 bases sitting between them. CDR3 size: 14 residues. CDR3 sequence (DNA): TGCAGTGCTAGAGATTTAGGAGGATACAATGAGCAGTTCTTC. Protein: CSARDLGGYNEQFF.

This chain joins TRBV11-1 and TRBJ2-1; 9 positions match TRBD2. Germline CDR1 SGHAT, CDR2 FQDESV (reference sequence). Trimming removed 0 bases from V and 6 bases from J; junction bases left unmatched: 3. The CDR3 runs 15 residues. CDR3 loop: CASSLALAGLNEQFF. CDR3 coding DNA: TGTGCCAGCAGCTTAGCACTAGCGGGTCTCAATGAGCAGTTCTTC.

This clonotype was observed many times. The CDR3 region has the DNA TGTGCCAGCAGCCAAGATCCGGGCCAGGGGCTCTCTGCAACTAATGAAAAACTGTTTTTT. Residues: CASSQDPGQGLSATNEKLFF. The V and J genes are TRBV3-1 and TRBJ1-4; maybe TRBD1 (6 bases). The germline V gene encodes CDR1 LGHDT and CDR2 YNNKEL (reference sequence). The CDR3 loop spans 20 amino acids. V lost 0 bases and J lost 0, with 20 bases in between.

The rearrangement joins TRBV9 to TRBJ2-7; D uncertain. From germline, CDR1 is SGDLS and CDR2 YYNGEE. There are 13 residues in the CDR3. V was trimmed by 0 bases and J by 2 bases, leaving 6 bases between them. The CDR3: CASSVDEAYEQYF. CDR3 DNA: TGTGCCAGCAGCGTAGATGAGGCCTACGAGCAGTACTTC.

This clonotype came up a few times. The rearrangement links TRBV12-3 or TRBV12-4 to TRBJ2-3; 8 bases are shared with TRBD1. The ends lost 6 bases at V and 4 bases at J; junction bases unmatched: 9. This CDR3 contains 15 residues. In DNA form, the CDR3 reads TGTGCCAGCAGGGAGGACAGGGTTGGTCCAGATACGCAGTATTTT. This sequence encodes CASREDRVGPDTQYF.

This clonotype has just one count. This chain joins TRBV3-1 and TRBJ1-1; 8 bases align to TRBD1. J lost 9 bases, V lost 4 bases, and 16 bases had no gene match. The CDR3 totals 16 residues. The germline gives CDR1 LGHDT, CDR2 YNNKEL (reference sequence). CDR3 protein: CASSPEGAGGYHKAFF. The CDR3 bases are TGTGCCAGCAGCCCTGAAGGGGCAGGGGGCTATCACAAAGCTTTCTTT.

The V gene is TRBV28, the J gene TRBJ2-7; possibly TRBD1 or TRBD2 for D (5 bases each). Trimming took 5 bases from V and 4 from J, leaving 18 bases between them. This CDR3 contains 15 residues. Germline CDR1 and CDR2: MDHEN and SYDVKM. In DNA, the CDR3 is TGTGCCAGCAGTGGATCGGGGCAGGACCTGTACGAGCAGTACTTC. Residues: CASSGSGQDLYEQYF.

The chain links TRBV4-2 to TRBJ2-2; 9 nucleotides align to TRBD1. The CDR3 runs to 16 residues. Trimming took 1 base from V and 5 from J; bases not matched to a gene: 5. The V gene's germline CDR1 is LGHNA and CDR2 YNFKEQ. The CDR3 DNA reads TGTGCCAGCAGCCAAGCAGGGACAGGGTCTACCGGGGAGCTGTTTTTT. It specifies CASSQAGTGSTGELFF.

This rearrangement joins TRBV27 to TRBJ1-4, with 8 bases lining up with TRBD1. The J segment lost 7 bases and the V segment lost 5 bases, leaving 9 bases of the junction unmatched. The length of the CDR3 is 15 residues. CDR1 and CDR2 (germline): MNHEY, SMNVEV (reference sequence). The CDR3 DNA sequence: TGTGCCAGCAGTCATTCGGGACAGGCTATTGAAAAACTGTTTTTT. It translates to CASSHSGQAIEKLFF.

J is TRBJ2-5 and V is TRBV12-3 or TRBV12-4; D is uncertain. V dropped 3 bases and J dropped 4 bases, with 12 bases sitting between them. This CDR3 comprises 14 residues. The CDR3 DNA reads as TGTGCCAGCAGTTTTTTGCGATCGAGAGAGACCCAGTACTTC. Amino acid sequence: CASSFLRSRETQYF.

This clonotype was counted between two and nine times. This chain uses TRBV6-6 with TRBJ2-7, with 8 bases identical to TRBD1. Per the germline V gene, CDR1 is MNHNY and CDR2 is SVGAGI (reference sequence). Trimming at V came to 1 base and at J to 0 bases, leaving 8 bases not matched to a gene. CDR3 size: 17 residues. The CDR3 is CASSYYSGDRGSYEQYF. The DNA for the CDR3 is TGTGCCAGCAGTTACTATTCCGGAGACAGGGGCTCCTACGAGCAGTACTTC.

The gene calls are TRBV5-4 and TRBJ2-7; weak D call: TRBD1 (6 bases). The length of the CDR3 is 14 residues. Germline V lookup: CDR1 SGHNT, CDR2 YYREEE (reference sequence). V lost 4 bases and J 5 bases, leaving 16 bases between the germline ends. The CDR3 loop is CASSPPAGAHEQYF. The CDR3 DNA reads TGTGCCAGCAGCCCCCCGGCAGGGGCCCACGAGCAGTACTTC.

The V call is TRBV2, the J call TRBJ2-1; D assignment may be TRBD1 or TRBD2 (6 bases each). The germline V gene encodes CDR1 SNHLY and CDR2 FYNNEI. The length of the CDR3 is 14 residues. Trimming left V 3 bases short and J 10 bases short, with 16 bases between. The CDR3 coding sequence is TGTGCCAGCAGTGATTTCTCGGAGGGGGAGGAGCAGTTCTTC. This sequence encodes CASSDFSEGEEQFF.

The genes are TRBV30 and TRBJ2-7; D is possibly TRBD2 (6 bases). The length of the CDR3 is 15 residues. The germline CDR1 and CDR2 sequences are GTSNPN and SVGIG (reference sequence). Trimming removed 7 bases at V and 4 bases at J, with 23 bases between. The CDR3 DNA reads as TGTGCCTATAATACGATCACAAGGGGACTTTACGAGCAGTACTTC. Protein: CAYNTITRGLYEQYF.

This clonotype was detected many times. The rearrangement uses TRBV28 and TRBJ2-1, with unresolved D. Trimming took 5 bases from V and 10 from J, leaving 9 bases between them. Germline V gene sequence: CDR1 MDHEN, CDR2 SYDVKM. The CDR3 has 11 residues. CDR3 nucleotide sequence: TGTGCCAGCAGTGCCCTGGGGGAGCAGTTCTTC. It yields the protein CASSALGEQFF. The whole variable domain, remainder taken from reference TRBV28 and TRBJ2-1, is DVKVTQSSRYLVKRTGEKVFLECVQDMDHENMFWYRQDPGLGLRLIYFSYDVKMKEKGDIPEGYSVSREKKERFSLILESASTNQTSMYLCASSALGEQFFGPGTRLTVL.

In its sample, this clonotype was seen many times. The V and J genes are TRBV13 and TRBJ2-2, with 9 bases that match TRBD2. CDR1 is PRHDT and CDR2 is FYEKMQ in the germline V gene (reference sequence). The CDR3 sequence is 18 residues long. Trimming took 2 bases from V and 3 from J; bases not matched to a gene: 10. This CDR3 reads CASSLLSAGGPDTGELFF. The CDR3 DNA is TGTGCCAGCAGCTTACTTTCGGCGGGAGGGCCGGACACCGGGGAGCTGTTTTTT.

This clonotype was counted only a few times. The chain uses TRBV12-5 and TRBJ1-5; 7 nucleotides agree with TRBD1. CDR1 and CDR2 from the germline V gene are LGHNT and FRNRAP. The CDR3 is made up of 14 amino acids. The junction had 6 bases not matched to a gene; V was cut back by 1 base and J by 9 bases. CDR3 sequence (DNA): TGTGCTAGTGGTTTGGAGGCAGGGGGACTGCCCCAGCATTTT. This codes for CASGLEAGGLPQHF.

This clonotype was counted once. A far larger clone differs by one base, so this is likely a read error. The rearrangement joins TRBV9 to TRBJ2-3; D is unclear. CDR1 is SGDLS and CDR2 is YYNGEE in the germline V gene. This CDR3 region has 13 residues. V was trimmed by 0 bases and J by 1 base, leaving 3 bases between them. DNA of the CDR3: TGTGCCAGCAGCGTAGGGGGCACAGATACGCAGTATTTT. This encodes CASSVGGTDTQYF.

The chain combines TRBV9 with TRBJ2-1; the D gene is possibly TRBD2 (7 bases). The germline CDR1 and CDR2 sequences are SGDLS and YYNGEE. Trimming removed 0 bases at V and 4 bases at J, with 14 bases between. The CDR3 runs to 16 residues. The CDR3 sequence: CASSVAWGGLYNEQFF. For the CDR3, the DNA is TGTGCCAGCAGCGTAGCTTGGGGGGGCTTATACAATGAGCAGTTCTTC.

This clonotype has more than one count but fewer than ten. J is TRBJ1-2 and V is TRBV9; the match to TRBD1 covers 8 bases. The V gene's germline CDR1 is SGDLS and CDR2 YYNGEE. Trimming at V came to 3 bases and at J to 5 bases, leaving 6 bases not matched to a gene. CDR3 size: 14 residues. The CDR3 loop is CASSEGQDPYGYTF. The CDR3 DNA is TGTGCCAGCAGCGAGGGACAGGACCCTTATGGCTACACCTTC.

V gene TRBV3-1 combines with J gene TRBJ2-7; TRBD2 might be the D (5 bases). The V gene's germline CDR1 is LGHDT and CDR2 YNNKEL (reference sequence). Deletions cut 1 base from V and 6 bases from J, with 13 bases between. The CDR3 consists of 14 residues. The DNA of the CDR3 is TGTGCCAGCAGCCAAGGCCAGAAAAGCGGCGAGCAGTACTTC. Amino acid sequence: CASSQGQKSGEQYF.

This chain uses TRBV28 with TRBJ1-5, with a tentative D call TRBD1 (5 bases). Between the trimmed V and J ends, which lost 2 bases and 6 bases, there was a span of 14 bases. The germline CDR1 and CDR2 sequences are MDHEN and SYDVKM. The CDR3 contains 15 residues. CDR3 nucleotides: TGTGCCAGCAGTTTAGAAATGGGGCGCGCTCAGCCCCAGCATTTT. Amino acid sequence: CASSLEMGRAQPQHF.

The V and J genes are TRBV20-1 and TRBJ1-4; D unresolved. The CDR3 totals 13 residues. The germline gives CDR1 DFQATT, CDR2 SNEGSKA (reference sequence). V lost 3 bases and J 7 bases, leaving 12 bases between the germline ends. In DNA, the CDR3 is TGCAGTGCTAGGATGTGGGGTAGTGAAAAACTGTTTTTT. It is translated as CSARMWGSEKLFF.

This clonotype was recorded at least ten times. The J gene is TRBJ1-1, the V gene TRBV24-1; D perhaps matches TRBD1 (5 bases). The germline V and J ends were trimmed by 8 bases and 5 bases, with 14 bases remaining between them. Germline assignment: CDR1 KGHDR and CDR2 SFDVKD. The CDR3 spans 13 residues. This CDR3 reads CATTREGRTEAFF. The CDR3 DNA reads TGTGCCACCACCCGGGAGGGGAGGACTGAAGCTTTCTTT.